This T cell receptor (beta chain) is drawn from a study of regulatory T cells in long-lasting Graves disease. Germline values: CDR1 MNHNS, CDR2 SASEGT. The CDR3 runs 15 residues. The V and J ends lost 0 bases and 6 bases respectively, with 14 bases between them. This clonotype was detected ten times or more. Time point denoted: newly diagnosed GD, antithyroid drugs for less than 3 months. Making the TCR library involved RNA that had been extracted from PBMCs. Construction of TCR beta libraries relied on iRepertoire HTBI primers and on Arm-PCR targeting CDR3 regions. MiXCR was run by TCRdb on the multiplex PCR reads, yielding one entry per CDR3 protein. Of about 370,000 distinct CDR3 sequences listed, 15% to 19% were seen once; the top ten hold approximately 22%.

Sequenced here: peripheral blood mononuclear cells (PBMCs), sampled at new diagnosis, from a patient treated with antithyroid drugs. The chain employs TRBV6-1 and TRBJ1-1; D unclear. The sequence came from a female donor with Graves disease. The CDR3 protein is CASSEAISGSPEAFF. The CDR3 nucleotides are TGTGCCAGCAGTGAAGCGATTTCGGGCTCACCTGAAGCTTTCTTT.